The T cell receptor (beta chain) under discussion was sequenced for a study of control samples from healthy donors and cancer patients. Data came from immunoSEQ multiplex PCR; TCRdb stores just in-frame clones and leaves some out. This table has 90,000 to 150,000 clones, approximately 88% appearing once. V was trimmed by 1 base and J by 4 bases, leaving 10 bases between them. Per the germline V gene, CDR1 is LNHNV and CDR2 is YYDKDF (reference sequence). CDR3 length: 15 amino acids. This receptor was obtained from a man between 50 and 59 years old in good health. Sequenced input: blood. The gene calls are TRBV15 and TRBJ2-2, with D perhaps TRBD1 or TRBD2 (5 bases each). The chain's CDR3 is CATSRGGRGTGELFF. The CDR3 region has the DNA TGTGCCACCAGCAGAGGGGGACGAGGCACCGGGGAGCTGTTTTTT.